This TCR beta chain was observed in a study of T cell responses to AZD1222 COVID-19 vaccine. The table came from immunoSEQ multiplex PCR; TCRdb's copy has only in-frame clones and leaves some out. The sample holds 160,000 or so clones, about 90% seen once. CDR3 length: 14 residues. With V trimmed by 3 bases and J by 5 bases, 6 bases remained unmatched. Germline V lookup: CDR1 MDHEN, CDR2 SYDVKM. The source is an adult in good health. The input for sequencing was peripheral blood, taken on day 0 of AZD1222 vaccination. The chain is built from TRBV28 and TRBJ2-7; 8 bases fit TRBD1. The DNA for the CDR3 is TGTGCCAGCAGTTTGGACAGGGCTAAGAACGAGCAGTACTTC. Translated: CASSLDRAKNEQYF.